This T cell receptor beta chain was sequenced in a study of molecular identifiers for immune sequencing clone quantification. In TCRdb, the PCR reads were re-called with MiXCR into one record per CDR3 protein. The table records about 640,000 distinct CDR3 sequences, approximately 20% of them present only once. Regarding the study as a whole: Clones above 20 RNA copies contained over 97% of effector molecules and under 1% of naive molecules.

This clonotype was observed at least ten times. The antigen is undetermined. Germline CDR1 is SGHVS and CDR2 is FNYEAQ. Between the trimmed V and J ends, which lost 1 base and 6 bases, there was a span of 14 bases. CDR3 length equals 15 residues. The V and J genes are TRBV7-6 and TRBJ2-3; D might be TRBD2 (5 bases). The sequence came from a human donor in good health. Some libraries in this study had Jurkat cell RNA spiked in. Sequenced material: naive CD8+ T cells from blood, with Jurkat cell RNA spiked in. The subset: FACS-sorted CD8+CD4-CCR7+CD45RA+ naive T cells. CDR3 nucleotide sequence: TGTGCCAGCAGCTTAGTGGCCCCCGGCGGGGATACGCAGTATTTT. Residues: CASSLVAPGGDTQYF.